This section outlines one T cell receptor (beta chain) sequence together with its context. This clonotype was seen many times. It lacks a known antigen. Per-base qualities were not stored, and no clone one base away is much larger. Based on the germline V gene, the CDR1 and CDR2 sequences are MGHRA and YSYEKL. The CDR3 runs 18 amino acids, cysteine and phenylalanine included. CDR3 DNA only is kept here, 54 bases in frame from base 1. The junction carries 18 bases between V and J, which are trimmed by 1 base and 2 bases respectively. These data are taken from a study of read filtering for tumor transcriptome and immune sequencing (dated by TCRdb to about 2020). Background for the entire study: Of the patients in the cohort, some 17 were male and fewer than 15 were female, and their mean age was about 69 years, with a range of roughly 47 to 80. Using the same bone marrow samples, the study compared TCR repertoires obtained by targeted immune repertoire sequencing with those obtained by bulk whole-transcriptome sequencing. A main aim was a read-filtering strategy for immune repertoire data, specifically whether clonotypes supported by a single read should be removed. After DNase treatment, whole-transcriptome libraries were prepared with the TruSeq RNA Access Library Prep Kit. Per sample, about 3.5 to 11 million TCR-region mapped reads were obtained with IR-seq, compared with only 85 to 1273 with RNA-seq. By revised international staging, about 8 patients were R-ISS I, some 17 were R-ISS II and about 7 were R-ISS III. The paper as a whole reports these results and caveats: The correlation between IR-seq and RNA-seq shared clonotype proportions rose when single-read clonotypes were removed. Single-read clonotypes made up roughly four fifths of clonotypes but approximately 3.5% of total reads in IR-seq, and roughly three quarters of clonotypes and 40% to 45% of reads in RNA-seq. Compared with RNA-seq, IR-seq captured clonotypes at much higher depth and more reliably, and a smaller IR-seq throughput was enough to identify most shared clonotypes. The sorted CD138-negative fraction was a mixed bone marrow immune population, not purified T cells.

Each patient had bone marrow sampled at the time of active disease. Isolation of bone marrow mononuclear cells was performed by Ficoll-Hypaque density gradient centrifugation. Myeloma plasma cells were removed and CD138-negative cells were obtained by negative selection following labeling with CD138 magnetic microbeads on a MACS separator. Flow cytometry with CD138 antibodies on an Attune NxT was used to check how pure the isolated cells were. TRIzol reagent was used to extract total RNA, which was then quantified with a NanoDrop spectrophotometer. For each patient, paired RNA-seq and IR-seq were run on the CD138-negative bone marrow sample from that patient. The Immunoverse kit was used to build TCR libraries from roughly 370 ng RNA, with molecular barcoded adaptors covering alpha/delta and beta/gamma chains. The same RNA used for transcriptome sequencing was used for TCR library preparation. An Illumina HiSeq 4000 with 2 x 150 cycles was used to sequence the TCR libraries. In the paper's pipeline: MiXCR aligned TCR reads to human V, D, J and C references and assembled the aligned reads into CDR3 clonotypes, with quality filtering and error correction included. Clonotype counts and gene usage diversity were analyzed with the tcR package in R. Raw mapping reads were checked after the RNA-seq reads had been mapped by STAR aligner version 2.5.3a onto the human GRCh37 genome. IR-seq fastq files were randomly downsampled with Seqtk 1.3 to test the effect of sequencing depth on detected clonotypes. TCRdb reworked the public reads: Q25 trimming with fastp, MiXCR clone assembly, productive beta chains retained. Rows with one shared CDR3 protein collapse into an entry with the most common genes and DNA. The V and J calls and clone size are TCRdb's, not the authors'. The sample records 100,000 to 150,000 distinct CDR3 sequences, roughly an eighth of which are singletons. About 8.6% of the sample is held by the ten biggest clonotypes.

The chain employs TRBV4-1 and TRBJ1-5; the D segment cannot be called with confidence. This receptor was obtained from a donor at least 40 years old with multiple myeloma. The specimen was a population of CD138-negative cells sorted from bone marrow. The cell subset or site label of this sample denotes: bone marrow mononuclear cells depleted of CD138+ plasma/myeloma cells by negative magnetic selection. DNA sequence: TGCGCCAGCAGCCAAGGGCCGCGGGGTCTCGACGGCAATCAGCCCCAGCATTTT. The translation is CASSQGPRGLDGNQPQHF.